What follows are 17 T cell receptor beta chains derived from one specimen sequenced in a study of neoadjuvant anti-PD-1 for oral cavity cancer (dated by TCRdb to the early 2020s). The library was prepared using the immunoSEQ multiplex PCR assay. TCRdb took this table from immuneACCESS and kept in-frame rearrangements with V and J called. Such tables lack part of the clones; where checked against another copy, unresolved V genes explain under half of the gap, and the rest is unexplained. The sample table lists about 10,000 clones, around 62% of them with a count of one. The ten largest clones capture approximately 7.8% of the sample. Interpreted using the paper, the time point label stands for: after neoadjuvant nivolumab, at surgical resection. The input for sequencing was tumor tissue, taken after nivolumab (anti-PD-1) treatment. Receptors originate from a person aged 40-85 years with oral cavity squamous cell carcinoma.

V usage is TRBV5-6 and J usage is TRBJ2-2, with D unclear. V was cut by 2 bases and J by 6 bases, with 11 bases left in between. CDR3 length equals 14 residues. Germline CDR1 SGHDT, CDR2 YYEEEE. CDR3 nucleotides: TGTGCCAGCAGCTTTGATACAGCTTCCGGGGAGCTGTTTTTT. Its protein is CASSFDTASGELFF.

The chain combines TRBV10-1 with TRBJ1-1; D is ambiguous. The ends were cut back, 3 bases at V and 4 bases at J, with 9 bases in the middle. Per the germline V gene, CDR1 is WNHNN and CDR2 is SYGVQD (reference sequence). There are 13 residues in the CDR3. CDR3: CASSERGSTEAFF. The CDR3 coding sequence is TGCGCCAGCAGTGAACGGGGTTCCACTGAAGCTTTCTTT.

This clone counts as medium-sized. V and J are TRBV5-1 and TRBJ2-2; the match to TRBD1 covers 8 bases. The length of the CDR3 is 17 residues. Germline lookup yields CDR1 SGHRS and CDR2 YFSETQ. V gave up 0 bases and J gave up 4 bases; unmatched junction bases: 8. CDR3 coding DNA: TGCGCCAGCAGCTTGGGGACAGGGTTACGAACCACCGGGGAGCTGTTTTTT. It codes for CASSLGTGLRTTGELFF.

The rearrangement links TRBV19 to TRBJ1-4; D is uncertain. The ends were cut back, 3 bases at V and 3 bases at J, with 11 bases in the middle. The germline V gene encodes CDR1 LNHDA and CDR2 SQIVND (reference sequence). This CDR3 spans 15 amino acids. The CDR3 nucleotides read TGTGCCAGTAGTATTGCTACCAGCGCTAATGAAAAACTGTTTTTT. Protein: CASSIATSANEKLFF.

The chain joins TRBV5-1 to TRBJ2-5, with a possible D match to TRBD1 (5 bases). In germline, CDR1 is SGHRS, CDR2 YFSETQ. Between the trimmed V and J ends, which lost 6 bases and 5 bases, there was a span of 17 bases. CDR3 length: 14 residues. The CDR3 protein is CASKQGRMEETQYF. In nucleotides, the CDR3 is TGCGCCAGCAAGCAGGGCCGCATGGAGGAGACCCAGTACTTC.

This clone was counted a few times. V usage is TRBV19 and J usage is TRBJ2-2, with 10 bases aligning to TRBD2. The CDR3 spans 16 residues. V shed 7 bases, J shed 5 bases, and the junction held 10 bases outside the gene matches. CDR1 is LNHDA and CDR2 is SQIVND in the germline V gene (reference sequence). The chain's CDR3 is CASIPLAGVVTGELFF. The DNA of the CDR3 is TGTGCCAGTATTCCTCTAGCGGGAGTAGTAACCGGGGAGCTGTTTTTT.

With regard to this clone: One junction end does not reproduce the germline sequence, and a read error may be involved. The genes are TRBV10-2 and TRBJ2-7; 11 nucleotides align to TRBD2. The CDR3 runs 15 residues. Germline V lookup: CDR1 WSHSY, CDR2 SAAADI. CDR3: CASTLTSGTSDEQYF. CDR3 nucleotides: TGCGCCAGCACCCTGACTAGCGGGACCTCCGACGAGCAGTACTTC.

This clone occurred a few times. V gene TRBV6-6 combines with J gene TRBJ1-1; D is unclear. The CDR3 has 12 amino acids. Germline CDR1 reads MNHNY; CDR2 reads SVGAGI (reference sequence). Trimming cost V 3 bases and J 5 bases, with 7 bases left between them. The CDR3 DNA reads as TGTGCCAGCAGTTATCTCGGGACTGAAGCTTTCTTT. Protein: CASSYLGTEAFF.

The rearrangement uses TRBV6-1 and TRBJ1-6, with D hard to call. CDR1 and CDR2 (germline): MNHNS, SASEGT. This CDR3 has 14 amino acids. V lost 5 bases and J lost 8, with 13 bases in between. CDR3 sequence: CASSLNPGDSPLHF. Here the CDR3 DNA reads TGTGCCAGCAGTCTCAACCCGGGCGATTCACCCCTCCACTTT.

The chain recombines TRBV11-2 with TRBJ2-1; 10 bases line up with TRBD2. There are 15 residues in the CDR3. Germline trimming cut 7 bases from V and 8 bases from J; bases unmatched to any gene: 11. The germline CDR1 and CDR2 sequences are SGHAT and FQNNGV. CDR3 residues: CASTQAGGPTHEQFF. DNA of the CDR3: TGTGCCAGCACCCAAGCGGGAGGGCCGACACATGAGCAGTTCTTC.

This clone was observed a handful of times. An end of the junction does not agree with germline; a read error may underlie this. The V and J genes are TRBV20-1 and TRBJ1-2; D might be TRBD1 (5 bases). Per germline, CDR1 DFQATT and CDR2 SNEGSKA (reference sequence). The CDR3 sequence is 8 residues long. CDR3 sequence reads: CSAQRGAF. The CDR3 nucleotides read TGCAGTGCCCAACGAGGGGCCTTC.

The chain combines TRBV6-4 with TRBJ1-1; D is unresolved. The germline CDR1 and CDR2 sequences are MRHNA and SNTAGT. This CDR3 has 15 residues. V gave up 0 bases and J gave up 1 base, with 9 bases separating them. The CDR3 is CASSDSTAGNTEAFF. Here the CDR3 DNA reads TGTGCCAGCAGTGACTCGACGGCTGGGAACACTGAAGCTTTCTTT.

There are a few counts of this clone. This chain uses TRBV6-1 with TRBJ1-5, with 9 bases fitting TRBD1. The CDR3 runs 14 residues. The ends lost 6 bases at V and 6 bases at J; junction bases unmatched: 6. Germline CDR1 MNHNS, CDR2 SASEGT. The CDR3: CASSPGTGSQPQHF. CDR3 bases: TGTGCCAGCAGCCCCGGGACAGGGAGTCAGCCCCAGCATTTT.

This clone was picked up a small number of times. The chain carries TRBV28 and TRBJ1-2; D is unresolved. The CDR3 sequence is 13 residues long. V gave up 6 bases and J gave up 4 bases, with 12 bases separating them. In germline, CDR1 is MDHEN, CDR2 SYDVKM. CDR3 DNA sequence: TGTGCCAGCAGCCTACAAGTTGGCTATGGCTACACCTTC. This translates into CASSLQVGYGYTF.

The chain has TRBV2 and TRBJ1-2; TRBD1 matches at 8 bases. Germline values: CDR1 SNHLY, CDR2 FYNNEI. The length of the CDR3 is 18 residues. The V gene end was trimmed by 1 base and the J gene end by 3 bases; junction bases not matched to a gene: 13. The chain's CDR3 is CASSEGDRRMGWDYGYTF. In DNA, the CDR3 is TGTGCCAGCAGTGAAGGGGACAGGAGGATGGGTTGGGACTATGGCTACACCTTC.

CDR3 DNA: TGCGCCAGCTCAGAGGGACTAGCGGGACTAGCAGATACGCAGTATTTT. It codes for CASSEGLAGLADTQYF. This chain links TRBV10-2 with TRBJ2-3; 13 nucleotides align to TRBD2. The CDR3 sequence is 16 residues long. Germline CDR1 WSHSY, CDR2 SAAADI. Losses at the gene ends were 8 bases for V and 4 bases for J; bases not matched to a gene: 9.

V gene TRBV7-9 combines with J gene TRBJ1-4; 8 nucleotides match TRBD1. The V and J ends lost 4 bases and 8 bases, in that order; junction bases with no gene match: 6. This CDR3 region has 14 residues. Germline V lookup: CDR1 SEHNR, CDR2 FQNEAQ (reference sequence). CDR3 amino acids: CASSYTGGTEKLFF. The CDR3 region has the DNA TGTGCCAGCAGCTACACAGGGGGAACCGAAAAACTGTTTTTT.